The 32 T cell receptor beta chains below were found in one sample sequenced in a study of OX40 agonist ivuxolimab in advanced cancers. Assay used: immunoSEQ multiplex PCR; TCRdb lists only in-frame clones, some missing. The sample yields 70,000 to 85,000 clones, around nine tenths seen once. The sample consisted of CD4+ or CD8+ T cells sorted from blood, taken in a trial of the OX40 agonist ivuxolimab. The receptor set was obtained from an adult with an advanced solid tumor such as melanoma, head and neck, liver or kidney cancer.

This chain connects TRBV29-1 to TRBJ1-1, with a weak D call TRBD1 (6 bases). Per germline, CDR1 SQVTM and CDR2 ANQGSEA. The CDR3 runs to 14 residues. The V end was cut by 4 bases, the J end by 2 bases, with 14 bases between. The CDR3 loop reads CSVAGTRINTEAFF. As DNA, the CDR3 is TGCAGCGTTGCCGGGACAAGGATAAACACTGAAGCTTTCTTT.

The chain combines TRBV18 with TRBJ1-2, with 7 nucleotides matching TRBD1. CDR3 length equals 15 residues. V was clipped by 4 bases and J by 3 bases; unmatched bases: 8. CDR1 and CDR2 (germline): KGHSH, LQKENI. CDR3 sequence (DNA): TGTGCCAGCTCACGCGCAGGGGGTTTCGACTATGGCTACACCTTC. Protein product: CASSRAGGFDYGYTF.

The CDR3 spells CASSQGLAGGTDTQYF. The DNA for the CDR3 is TGCGCCAGCAGCCAAGGTTTAGCGGGAGGGACAGATACGCAGTATTTT. The chain is built from TRBV4-3 and TRBJ2-3; 11 nucleotides agree with TRBD2. CDR3 size: 16 residues. Germline trimming cut 1 base from V and 3 bases from J; bases unmatched to any gene: 3. Per germline, CDR1 LGHNA and CDR2 YSLEER.

This clone was seen only once. CDR3 amino acids: CASSFATGELFF. The CDR3 DNA is TGTGCCAGCAGTTTTGCCACCGGGGAGCTGTTTTTT. The rearrangement links TRBV6-5 to TRBJ2-2; the D is unclear. Per germline, CDR1 MNHEY and CDR2 SVGAGI. Trimming stripped 4 bases from V and 4 bases from J, with 4 bases between. The CDR3 extends over 12 amino acids.

The V call is TRBV19, the J call TRBJ2-3; 7 nucleotides agree with TRBD1. CDR1 and CDR2 (germline): LNHDA, SQIVND (reference sequence). The junction had 1 base not matched to a gene; V was cut back by 4 bases and J by 0 bases. The CDR3 covers 14 residues. The CDR3 DNA follows: TGTGCCAGTAGTACGACAGGGAGCACAGATACGCAGTATTTT. Translation: CASSTTGSTDTQYF.

This sequence joins TRBV27 and TRBJ2-1; 8 bases fit TRBD2. Trimming removed 6 bases from V and 1 base from J; junction bases left unmatched: 8. The CDR3 sequence is 16 residues long. From germline, CDR1 is MNHEY and CDR2 SMNVEV (reference sequence). The CDR3 DNA reads as TGTGCCAGCAGGCCTGCCGGCGGGAGGTCCTACAATGAGCAGTTCTTC. Residues: CASRPAGGRSYNEQFF.

This chain links TRBV19 with TRBJ2-1; no clear D gene. V was cut by 6 bases and J by 0 bases, with 12 bases left in between. Germline CDR1 reads LNHDA; CDR2 reads SQIVND (reference sequence). The CDR3 has 15 amino acids. CDR3: CASRRGLSSYNEQFF. The CDR3 nucleotides read TGTGCCAGTAGGAGAGGCCTCAGCTCCTACAATGAGCAGTTCTTC.

V usage is TRBV7-2 and J usage is TRBJ2-5, with D possibly TRBD1 on 5 matching bases. The J call could be wrong; TRBJ2-7 is a better fit for the DNA end. CDR1 is SGHTA and CDR2 is FQGNSA in the germline V gene. This CDR3 is built from 16 residues. The CDR3 coding sequence is TGTGCCAGCAGCTTAGGGGCAGGGTTGGCTTCCTACGAGCAGTACTTC. Its translation: CASSLGAGLASYEQYF.

The chain employs TRBV7-2 and TRBJ2-3, with 9 bases identical to TRBD1. J lost 6 bases, V lost 1 base, and 8 bases had no gene match. Germline CDR1 is SGHTA and CDR2 is FQGNSA. The CDR3 loop spans 16 amino acids. CDR3 sequence (DNA): TGTGCCAGCAGCTTAGACCGTGGGACAGGGATGGATACGCAGTATTTT. Amino acids: CASSLDRGTGMDTQYF.

V and J are TRBV9 and TRBJ2-1; 13 positions agree with TRBD2. There are 14 residues in the CDR3. Germline V lookup: CDR1 SGDLS, CDR2 YYNGEE. V lost 4 bases to trimming and J lost 9 bases; unmatched junction nucleotides: 4. The DNA for the CDR3 is TGTGCCAGCAGCTTGGGACTAGCGGGAAGTGAGCAGTTCTTC. Translating gives CASSLGLAGSEQFF.

V is TRBV19 and J is TRBJ1-4, with 8 bases aligning to TRBD1. CDR3 length equals 13 residues. V dropped 6 bases and J dropped 3; count of bases not matched to a gene: 0. Germline V lookup: CDR1 LNHDA, CDR2 SQIVND (reference sequence). In DNA form, the CDR3 reads TGTGCCAGTAGGGGACAGGCTAATGAAAAACTGTTTTTT. This encodes CASRGQANEKLFF.

This chain joins TRBV2 and TRBJ1-4, with TRBD1 identical over 7 bases. Trimming removed 5 bases from V and 0 bases from J; junction bases left unmatched: 9. Germline-derived CDR1 and CDR2 are SNHLY and FYNNEI. The CDR3 spans 17 residues. CDR3 amino acids: CASSHRTGVATNEKLFF. The DNA of the CDR3 is TGTGCCAGCAGTCACCGGACAGGAGTTGCAACTAATGAAAAACTGTTTTTT.

The chain couples TRBV10-3 to TRBJ1-5; no clear D gene. Germline V gives CDR1 ENHRY, CDR2 SYGVKD. Trimming cost V 0 bases and J 6 bases, with 21 bases left between them. There are 18 residues in the CDR3. CDR3 nucleotide sequence: TGTGCCATCAGTGAGTCGGCTTTAGGTCAGGTGATAGGTCAGCCCCAGCATTTT. Its translation: CAISESALGQVIGQPQHF.

The J gene is TRBJ2-3, the V gene TRBV7-9; 14 bases match TRBD2. CDR3 length: 16 amino acids. Trimming removed 4 bases from V and 3 bases from J; junction bases left unmatched: 3. Germline V gene lookup returns CDR1 SEHNR and CDR2 FQNEAQ (reference sequence). The CDR3 loop is CASSSGLAGATDTQYF. CDR3 bases: TGTGCCAGCAGCTCGGGACTAGCGGGAGCTACAGATACGCAGTATTTT.

The V and J genes are TRBV7-9 and TRBJ2-5; D is uncertain. This CDR3 spans 13 amino acids. The germline V and J ends were trimmed by 2 bases and 5 bases, with 9 bases remaining between them. Germline CDR1 SEHNR, CDR2 FQNEAQ (reference sequence). The CDR3 DNA is TGTGCCAGCAGCTTAAGTAGTCCGGAGACCCAGTACTTC. Protein sequence: CASSLSSPETQYF.

The V call is TRBV19, the J call TRBJ2-5; no clear D gene. CDR1 LNHDA and CDR2 SQIVND come from the germline V gene (reference sequence). CDR3 length equals 10 residues. Trimming left V 2 bases short and J 6 bases short, with 1 base between. The CDR3: CASSIQTQYF. CDR3 DNA: TGTGCCAGTAGTATACAGACCCAGTACTTC.

CDR3 loop: CASSPEAETQYF. Written as DNA, the CDR3 is TGTGCCAGCAGCCCCGAGGCAGAGACCCAGTACTTC. The rearrangement links TRBV7-9 to TRBJ2-5; D gene unclear. Germline V gene lookup returns CDR1 SEHNR and CDR2 FQNEAQ (reference sequence). This CDR3 contains 12 residues. The germline V and J ends were trimmed by 5 bases and 4 bases, with 8 bases remaining between them.

The table lists this clone with a few counts. V and J are TRBV7-6 and TRBJ2-1; the match to TRBD2 covers 9 bases. Germline V lookup: CDR1 SGHVS, CDR2 FNYEAQ. J was trimmed by 2 bases and V by 5 bases; bases with no gene match: 1. This CDR3 has 14 residues. CDR3 in DNA: TGTGCCAGCAGCCCTAGCGGGGCCTACAATGAGCAGTTCTTC. Encoded protein: CASSPSGAYNEQFF.

The genes are TRBV10-3 and TRBJ2-3; possible D gene TRBD2, 6 bases. Trimming cost V 5 bases and J 2 bases, with 11 bases left between them. CDR1 and CDR2 from the germline V gene are ENHRY and SYGVKD. The CDR3 extends over 14 amino acids. CDR3 bases: TGTGCCATCAGTTCGGGGGTCAACACAGATACGCAGTATTTT. Residues: CAISSGVNTDTQYF.

The V gene is TRBV12-5, the J gene TRBJ1-2; D gene uncertain. The V gene's germline CDR1 is LGHNT and CDR2 FRNRAP. This CDR3 has 13 residues. The V end was cut by 7 bases, the J end by 0 bases, with 9 bases between. The CDR3 DNA reads TGTGCTAGTGCCCCCGACCCTAACTATGGCTACACCTTC. Amino acids: CASAPDPNYGYTF.

The chain recombines TRBV29-1 with TRBJ2-1, with 13 bases matching TRBD2. The CDR3 loop spans 15 amino acids. Per the germline V gene, CDR1 is SQVTM and CDR2 is ANQGSEA. V trimming: 4 bases; J trimming: 10 bases; junction bases outside the gene matches: 10. The CDR3 reads CSVAPGLAGAQEQFF. The CDR3 coding sequence is TGCAGCGTTGCCCCCGGACTAGCGGGAGCTCAGGAGCAGTTCTTC.

The rearrangement uses TRBV14 and TRBJ2-3, with D possibly being TRBD2 (6 bases). Germline CDR1 and CDR2: SGHDN and FVKESK. V shed 3 bases and J shed 11 bases, with 9 bases lying between them. The CDR3 contains 11 residues. In nucleotides, the CDR3 is TGTGCCAGCAGCCATGTGGGACTGCAGTATTTT. Protein: CASSHVGLQYF.

This clone has just one count. The gene calls are TRBV6-6 and TRBJ1-5; 7 bases are shared with TRBD1. CDR3 length: 13 amino acids. Per the germline V gene, CDR1 is MNHNY and CDR2 is SVGAGI (reference sequence). V lost 8 bases to trimming and J lost 3 bases; unmatched junction nucleotides: 4. This chain's CDR3 is CASRDRNNQPQHF. The CDR3 nucleotides are TGTGCCAGCCGGGACAGAAACAATCAGCCCCAGCATTTT.

This clone has just a few counts. The chain couples TRBV6-5 to TRBJ2-3; TRBD1 is a possible D gene (7 bases). Germline V gene lookup returns CDR1 MNHEY and CDR2 SVGAGI. The CDR3 runs to 13 residues. V was pared by 11 bases and J by 4 bases, with 16 bases between. The CDR3 DNA is TGTGCCTCTAGGCGGGACAGATCAGATACGCAGTATTTT. Protein sequence: CASRRDRSDTQYF.

J is TRBJ2-3 and V is TRBV28; 8 bases align to TRBD1. V trimming: 6 bases; J trimming: 4 bases; junction bases outside the gene matches: 9. CDR1 is MDHEN, CDR2 SYDVKM, per germline. CDR3 length: 15 amino acids. In DNA form, the CDR3 reads TGTGCCAGCAGACCCCCCAGGGGGCGCCCAGATACGCAGTATTTT. It is translated as CASRPPRGRPDTQYF.

The chain links TRBV7-2 to TRBJ2-4; D is unclear. With 2 bases removed from V and 0 bases from J, the gap between germline ends came to 5 bases. The CDR3 runs 14 residues. From germline, CDR1 is SGHTA and CDR2 FQGNSA. The CDR3 DNA reads TGTGCCAGCAGCTTATTTCAAGCCAAAAACATTCAGTACTTC. The encoded protein is CASSLFQAKNIQYF.

DNA of the CDR3: TGTGCCAGCAGCATTACAGGGGAGAGCACTGAAGCTTTCTTT. This sequence encodes CASSITGESTEAFF. The chain combines TRBV5-4 with TRBJ1-1; 7 nucleotides agree with TRBD1. Germline CDR1 SGHNT, CDR2 YYREEE (reference sequence). Losses at the gene ends were 4 bases for V and 4 bases for J; bases not matched to a gene: 7. CDR3 size: 14 residues.

The chain is built from TRBV7-2 and TRBJ2-1; 10 bases are a match to TRBD1. The CDR3 is 16 residues long. Unmatched junction bases numbered 8, after V lost 5 bases and J lost 4 bases. CDR1 is SGHTA and CDR2 is FQGNSA in the germline V gene. The CDR3 region has the DNA TGTGCCAGCAGCAGTAATGGACAGGGGGGTTACAATGAGCAGTTCTTC. Its translation is CASSSNGQGGYNEQFF.

In DNA, the CDR3 is TGCGCCAGCAGTGTCGGGCCCCGCACAGATACGCAGTATTTT. It specifies CASSVGPRTDTQYF. The rearrangement uses TRBV10-2 and TRBJ2-3; the D is unclear. There are 14 residues in the CDR3. The V gene lost 4 bases and the J gene lost 1 base, with 9 bases spanning the gap. Looked up from germline, CDR1 is WSHSY and CDR2 is SAAADI.

The V gene is TRBV6-6, the J gene TRBJ1-2; D call uncertain. The germline V and J ends were trimmed by 6 bases and 0 bases, with 11 bases remaining between them. Looked up from germline, CDR1 is MNHNY and CDR2 is SVGAGI (reference sequence). This CDR3 has 14 residues. The CDR3 spells CASSFLTANYGYTF. DNA of the CDR3: TGTGCCAGCAGCTTCCTTACGGCTAACTATGGCTACACCTTC.

CDR3 coding DNA: TGTGCCAGCAGCCCAAAAGGGGGGATCCCTGGGGCCAACGTCCTGACTTTC. It yields the protein CASSPKGGIPGANVLTF. V gene TRBV9 combines with J gene TRBJ2-6, with D perhaps TRBD1 or TRBD2 (6 bases each). Per germline, CDR1 SGDLS and CDR2 YYNGEE. The V end lost 4 bases, the J end lost 2 bases, and 16 bases lay between the germline ends. The CDR3 is 17 amino acids.

The chain links TRBV7-2 to TRBJ2-7; 10 bases map to TRBD1. The J segment lost 2 bases and the V segment lost 1 base, leaving 2 bases of the junction unmatched. CDR3 length: 15 residues. In germline, CDR1 is SGHTA, CDR2 FQGNSA. Written as DNA, the CDR3 is TGTGCCAGCAGCTTAGGTGGGACAGGGGCCTACGAGCAGTACTTC. Translating it yields CASSLGGTGAYEQYF.